This is a list of T cell receptor beta chains from one sample in a study of blood T cell repertoires in COVID-19. Method: immunoSEQ multiplex PCR; TCRdb's copy keeps in-frame clones and lacks some. The repertoire consists of 190,000 or so clones, with more than 75% occurring once and the leading ten covering approximately 0.93%. Input material: peripheral blood. The receptors were gathered from a woman under 30 who had recovered from COVID-19. Both conserved end residues are part of each CDR3. Fields, in order: V gene, clone size, J gene, D gene, CDR3 DNA, CDR3 protein. D genes are given only for firm matches. Expanded clones are given a class, and other clones once, few, many or no size at all.

v_call: TRBV5-1
clone_size: -
j_call: TRBJ2-5
d_call: -
cdr3_nt: TGCGCCAGCAGCTTGTCTTCCGGGTGGGAGACCCAGTACTTC
cdr3_aa: CASSLSSGWETQYF

v_call: TRBV4-1
clone_size: once
j_call: TRBJ1-4
d_call: -
cdr3_nt: TGCGCCAGCAGCCAAGGGACAGTTAGAAATGAAAAACTGTTTTTT
cdr3_aa: CASSQGTVRNEKLFF

v_call: TRBV12-5
clone_size: -
j_call: TRBJ2-1
d_call: TRBD2
cdr3_nt: TGTGCTAGTGGTTTTCGTAGCGGGGGGCTTAGTACAAATGAGCAGTTCTTC
cdr3_aa: CASGFRSGGLSTNEQFF

v_call: TRBV28
clone_size: -
j_call: TRBJ2-3
d_call: TRBD2
cdr3_nt: TGTGCCAGCATCTGGGGCTCAATTAGCGGGGTATCGACAGATACGCAGTATTTT
cdr3_aa: CASIWGSISGVSTDTQYF

v_call: TRBV30
clone_size: -
j_call: TRBJ2-5
d_call: TRBD1
cdr3_nt: TGTGCCTGGTGGGCGGGACAGGAGGCGCAAGAGACCCAGTACTTC
cdr3_aa: CAWWAGQEAQETQYF

v_call: TRBV18
clone_size: -
j_call: TRBJ2-3
d_call: TRBD1
cdr3_nt: TGTGCCAGCTCGTCGACGACAGGGGTCACAGATACGCAGTATTTT
cdr3_aa: CASSSTTGVTDTQYF

v_call: TRBV2
clone_size: -
j_call: TRBJ2-7
d_call: TRBD2
cdr3_nt: TGTGCCAGCAGTTATCTAGCGGGGGGTATCTACGAGCAGTACTTC
cdr3_aa: CASSYLAGGIYEQYF

v_call: TRBV3-1/TRBV3-2
clone_size: -
j_call: TRBJ2-5
d_call: -
cdr3_nt: TGTGCCAGCAGCCAAGGTGGCGGGGAGACCCAGTACTTC
cdr3_aa: CASSQGGGETQYF

v_call: TRBV10-3
clone_size: -
j_call: TRBJ2-3
d_call: TRBD1
cdr3_nt: TGTGCCATCAGAACCGGGACAGGGAGAGTAGATACGCAGTATTTT
cdr3_aa: CAIRTGTGRVDTQYF

v_call: TRBV5-4
clone_size: once
j_call: TRBJ1-2
d_call: -
cdr3_nt: TGTGCCAGCAGCTATGATTCTGTACAAACAGGGCATGGCTACACCTTC
cdr3_aa: CASSYDSVQTGHGYTF

v_call: TRBV24-1
clone_size: -
j_call: TRBJ2-3
d_call: TRBD1
cdr3_nt: TGTGCCACCAGTGATTTGGTAGGGACAGGGCCAGATACGCAGTATTTT
cdr3_aa: CATSDLVGTGPDTQYF

v_call: TRBV11-2
clone_size: -
j_call: TRBJ2-2
d_call: TRBD1
cdr3_nt: TGTGCCAGCAGCTGGCGGACAGGGGGCACGAACACCGGGGAGCTGTTTTTT
cdr3_aa: CASSWRTGGTNTGELFF

v_call: TRBV19
clone_size: once
j_call: TRBJ1-1
d_call: TRBD1
cdr3_nt: TGTGCCGCGACAGGGAGTGGCACTGAAGCTTTCTTT
cdr3_aa: CAATGSGTEAFF

v_call: TRBV9
clone_size: once
j_call: TRBJ1-4
d_call: TRBD1
cdr3_nt: TGTGCCAGCAGCCCTCGGACAGGGGCTAATGAAAAACTGTTTTTT
cdr3_aa: CASSPRTGANEKLFF

v_call: TRBV25-1
clone_size: -
j_call: TRBJ1-2
d_call: TRBD1
cdr3_nt: TGTGCCAGCAGCCTAGACAGGGATGGCTACACCTTC
cdr3_aa: CASSLDRDGYTF

v_call: TRBV7-9
clone_size: -
j_call: TRBJ1-5
d_call: -
cdr3_nt: TGTGCCAGCAGCCGAAACAGGGAAGGTTCCAATCAGCCCCAGCATTTT
cdr3_aa: CASSRNREGSNQPQHF

v_call: TRBV19
clone_size: -
j_call: TRBJ2-1
d_call: TRBD2
cdr3_nt: TGTGCCAGTAAAAACCTAGCGGGGCTCAATGAGCAGTTCTTC
cdr3_aa: CASKNLAGLNEQFF

v_call: TRBV11-3
clone_size: -
j_call: TRBJ2-2
d_call: TRBD1
cdr3_nt: TGTGCCAGCAGCTATGGACAGGGTTGGAACACCGGGGAGCTGTTTTTT
cdr3_aa: CASSYGQGWNTGELFF

v_call: TRBV5-6
clone_size: -
j_call: TRBJ1-1
d_call: -
cdr3_nt: TGTGCCAGCAGCTTGGGGAGGCTTGTGCCTGAAGCTTTCTTT
cdr3_aa: CASSLGRLVPEAFF

v_call: TRBV20-1
clone_size: once
j_call: TRBJ2-3
d_call: -
cdr3_nt: TGCAGTGCTATTTCATTTGATACGCAGTATTTT
cdr3_aa: CSAISFDTQYF

v_call: TRBV18
clone_size: -
j_call: TRBJ2-5
d_call: TRBD1
cdr3_nt: TGTGCCAGCTCACCACTTGACAGGGGGGAGACCCAGTACTTC
cdr3_aa: CASSPLDRGETQYF

v_call: TRBV5-1
clone_size: -
j_call: TRBJ2-2
d_call: TRBD2
cdr3_nt: TGCGCCAGCAGCTTTTTCCGGACTAGAAGTCTGGTACCGAACACCGGGGAGCTGTTTTTT
cdr3_aa: CASSFFRTRSLVPNTGELFF

v_call: TRBV19
clone_size: -
j_call: TRBJ2-5
d_call: TRBD2
cdr3_nt: TGTGCCAGTAGTATTCTACTAGCGGGAGGTAATCAAGAGACCCAGTACTTC
cdr3_aa: CASSILLAGGNQETQYF

v_call: TRBV5-1
clone_size: -
j_call: TRBJ2-7
d_call: TRBD1
cdr3_nt: TGCGCCAGCAGCACGGGGACAGAAAGGGGCGAGCAGTACTTC
cdr3_aa: CASSTGTERGEQYF

v_call: TRBV10-3
clone_size: -
j_call: TRBJ2-5
d_call: TRBD1
cdr3_nt: TGTGCCACCTCGACAGGGACAACGAAGACCCAGTACTTC
cdr3_aa: CATSTGTTKTQYF

v_call: TRBV28
clone_size: -
j_call: TRBJ2-2
d_call: TRBD1
cdr3_nt: TGTGCCAGCAGTTGGGCGGGACAGGCGAACACCGGGGAGCTGTTTTTT
cdr3_aa: CASSWAGQANTGELFF

v_call: TRBV7-6
clone_size: -
j_call: TRBJ1-1
d_call: -
cdr3_nt: TGTGCCAGCAGCTTAACTGTCCCTCCCTTAACTGAAGCTTTCTTT
cdr3_aa: CASSLTVPPLTEAFF

v_call: TRBV7-8
clone_size: -
j_call: TRBJ1-5
d_call: -
cdr3_nt: TGTGCCAGCAGCCGAGAAGGGGGGGCTCCCAATCAGCCCCAGCATTTT
cdr3_aa: CASSREGGAPNQPQHF

v_call: TRBV4-3
clone_size: -
j_call: TRBJ1-4
d_call: -
cdr3_nt: TGCGCCAGCAGCCAAGCCGCGACAGGACCTAATGAAAAACTGTTTTTT
cdr3_aa: CASSQAATGPNEKLFF

v_call: TRBV9
clone_size: -
j_call: TRBJ2-3
d_call: -
cdr3_nt: TGTGCCAGCAGCGTCAGCGGTAGCACAGATACGCAGTATTTT
cdr3_aa: CASSVSGSTDTQYF

v_call: TRBV19
clone_size: once
j_call: TRBJ2-5
d_call: TRBD1
cdr3_nt: TGTGCCAGTAGTGATTCGGGACAGGTGCAAGAGACCCAGTACTTC
cdr3_aa: CASSDSGQVQETQYF

v_call: TRBV5-1
clone_size: -
j_call: TRBJ1-2
d_call: TRBD1
cdr3_nt: TGCGCCAGCAGCTTGGAAGGGGGCGGCTACACCTTC
cdr3_aa: CASSLEGGGYTF

v_call: TRBV7-2
clone_size: -
j_call: TRBJ1-5
d_call: -
cdr3_nt: TGTGCCAGCAGCTCCGGGGGTCCCCAGCATTTT
cdr3_aa: CASSSGGPQHF

v_call: TRBV7-3
clone_size: -
j_call: TRBJ1-1
d_call: TRBD1
cdr3_nt: TGTGCCAGCAGCTTAAAGAAGACAGGGGAAGGGGCTGAAGCTTTCTTT
cdr3_aa: CASSLKKTGEGAEAFF

v_call: TRBV19
clone_size: -
j_call: TRBJ1-4
d_call: TRBD1
cdr3_nt: TGTGCCAGTAGTCCGACGGGACAGGGGGCTAATGAAAAACTGTTTTTT
cdr3_aa: CASSPTGQGANEKLFF

v_call: TRBV12-3/TRBV12-4
clone_size: -
j_call: TRBJ1-2
d_call: -
cdr3_nt: TGTGCCAGCAGTTTGGCGGATGGCTACACCTTC
cdr3_aa: CASSLADGYTF

v_call: TRBV18
clone_size: once
j_call: TRBJ1-3
d_call: -
cdr3_nt: TGTGCCAGCTCACCTGGGGGGAGGAACACCATATATTTT
cdr3_aa: CASSPGGRNTIYF

v_call: TRBV14
clone_size: -
j_call: TRBJ1-1
d_call: TRBD1
cdr3_nt: TGTGCCAGCAGCCAACAGACAGGGGGTGTTGAAGCTTTCTTT
cdr3_aa: CASSQQTGGVEAFF

v_call: TRBV6-6
clone_size: -
j_call: TRBJ1-4
d_call: -
cdr3_nt: TGTGCCAGCAGTCGTACGCCGACAGGAGGAAAGACTAATGAAAAACTGTTTTTT
cdr3_aa: CASSRTPTGGKTNEKLFF

v_call: TRBV2
clone_size: -
j_call: TRBJ1-5
d_call: -
cdr3_nt: TGTGCCAGCAGTGAACCCCTCAGGGATCAGCCCCAGCATTTT
cdr3_aa: CASSEPLRDQPQHF

v_call: TRBV4-1
clone_size: -
j_call: TRBJ1-1
d_call: -
cdr3_nt: TGCGCCAGCAGCCAAGAGGCGGCAGGGGAAAAAGCTTTCTTT
cdr3_aa: CASSQEAAGEKAFF

v_call: TRBV7-8
clone_size: few
j_call: TRBJ2-7
d_call: -
cdr3_nt: TGTGCCAGCAGCTTAGCGAATTGGAGGTACGAGCAGTACTTC
cdr3_aa: CASSLANWRYEQYF

v_call: TRBV4-1
clone_size: -
j_call: TRBJ2-5
d_call: TRBD2
cdr3_nt: TGCGCCAGCAGCCAAGGGCTAGCGGAACAAGAGACCCAGTACTTC
cdr3_aa: CASSQGLAEQETQYF

v_call: TRBV18
clone_size: -
j_call: TRBJ2-7
d_call: TRBD2
cdr3_nt: TGTGCCAGCTCACCATTAGCGGGGGCGACGACCTACGAGCAGTACTTC
cdr3_aa: CASSPLAGATTYEQYF

v_call: TRBV3-1/TRBV3-2
clone_size: -
j_call: TRBJ1-1
d_call: TRBD1
cdr3_nt: TGTGCCAGCAGCTTCCATCTCCAAGACAGGGGGTTAGGGAACACTGAAGCTTTCTTT
cdr3_aa: CASSFHLQDRGLGNTEAFF